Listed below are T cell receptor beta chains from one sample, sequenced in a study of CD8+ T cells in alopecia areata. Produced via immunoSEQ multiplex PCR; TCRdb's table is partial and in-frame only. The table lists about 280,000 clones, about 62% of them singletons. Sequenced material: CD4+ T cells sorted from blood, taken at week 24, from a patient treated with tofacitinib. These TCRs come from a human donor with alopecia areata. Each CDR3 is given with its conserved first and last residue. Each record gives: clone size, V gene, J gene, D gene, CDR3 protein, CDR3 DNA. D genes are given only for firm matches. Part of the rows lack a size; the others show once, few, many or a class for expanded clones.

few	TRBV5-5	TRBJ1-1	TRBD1	CASSPGQGRGGTEAFF	TGTGCCAGCAGCCCTGGACAGGGCCGGGGGGGCACTGAAGCTTTCTTT
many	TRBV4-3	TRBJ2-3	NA	CASSDSLGNQDTQYF	TGCGCCAGCAGCGACTCTTTGGGAAATCAGGATACGCAGTATTTT
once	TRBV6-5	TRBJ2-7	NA	CASSYMYEQYF	TGTGCCAGCAGTTACATGTACGAGCAGTACTTC
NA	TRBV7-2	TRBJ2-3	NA	CASSFQTGDTQYF	TGTGCCAGCAGCTTCCAGACTGGAGATACGCAGTATTTT
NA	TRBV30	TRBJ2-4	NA	CAWGGGAKNIQYF	TGTGCCTGGGGAGGAGGAGCCAAAAACATTCAGTACTTC
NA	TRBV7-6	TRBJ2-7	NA	CASSPPGTWTEQYF	TGTGCCAGCAGCCCACCCGGGACATGGACCGAGCAGTACTTC
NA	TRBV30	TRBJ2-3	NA	CACSHVDTQYF	TGTGCCTGTTCACACGTGGATACGCAGTATTTT
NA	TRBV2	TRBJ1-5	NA	CASTGNEGQPQHF	TGTGCCAGCACAGGGAACGAAGGTCAGCCCCAGCATTTT
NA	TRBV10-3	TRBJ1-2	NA	CAISEVERVGYTF	TGTGCCATCAGTGAGGTGGAGCGGGTCGGCTACACCTTC
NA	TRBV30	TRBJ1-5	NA	CAWSHGRDINQPQHF	TGTGCCTGGAGCCACGGGAGGGACATCAATCAGCCCCAGCATTTT
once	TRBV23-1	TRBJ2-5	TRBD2	CASSRRDYQETQYF	TGCGCCAGCAGTCGCAGGGACTATCAAGAGACCCAGTACTTC
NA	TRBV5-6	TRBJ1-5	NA	CASSFMDQPQHF	TGTGCCAGCAGCTTCATGGATCAGCCCCAGCATTTT
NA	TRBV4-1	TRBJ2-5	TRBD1	CASSEVPNPGQGALQETQYF	TGCGCCAGCAGCGAAGTGCCTAATCCGGGACAGGGGGCTCTCCAAGAGACCCAGTACTTC
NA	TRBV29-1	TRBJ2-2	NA	CSVPKVAAGELFF	TGCAGCGTTCCTAAAGTGGCCGCCGGGGAGCTGTTTTTT
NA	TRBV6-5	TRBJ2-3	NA	CASSRLVRTDTQYF	TGTGCCAGCAGCCGACTAGTGAGGACAGATACGCAGTATTTT
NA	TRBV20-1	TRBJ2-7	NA	CSAVRGYEQYF	TGCAGTGCTGTACGGGGGTACGAGCAGTACTTC
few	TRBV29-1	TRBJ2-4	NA	CSVEDLGGNFQYF	TGCAGCGTTGAAGATCTGGGCGGGAACTTTCAGTACTTC
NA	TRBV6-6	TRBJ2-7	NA	CASSYRGRDDYEQYF	TGTGCCAGCAGTTACAGAGGTCGGGATGACTACGAGCAGTACTTC
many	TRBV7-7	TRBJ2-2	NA	CASSLLDSGTGELFF	TGTGCTAGCAGCTTACTTGACAGTGGAACCGGGGAGCTGTTTTTT
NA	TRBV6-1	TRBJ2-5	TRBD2	CASSEGRGLAMGKTQYF	TGTGCCAGCAGTGAAGGAAGGGGACTAGCAATGGGAAAGACCCAGTACTTC
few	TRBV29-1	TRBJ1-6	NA	CSLPTGPNSPLHF	TGCAGCCTTCCAACAGGGCCCAATTCACCCCTCCACTTT
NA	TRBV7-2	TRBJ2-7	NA	CASSSSRGRYEQYF	TGTGCCAGCAGCTCGAGCAGGGGCCGCTACGAGCAGTACTTC
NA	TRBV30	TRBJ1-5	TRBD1	CAWSRDSSSNQPQHF	TGTGCCTGGAGCCGGGACAGTTCTTCCAATCAGCCCCAGCATTTT
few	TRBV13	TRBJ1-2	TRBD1	CASSSMTGAGYGYTF	TGTGCCAGCAGCTCCATGACAGGGGCGGGCTATGGCTACACCTTC
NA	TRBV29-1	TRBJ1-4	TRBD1	CSAAGTGFEKLFF	TGCAGCGCTGCCGGGACAGGGTTTGAAAAACTGTTTTTT
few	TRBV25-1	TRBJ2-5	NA	CASSGEEETQYF	TGTGCCAGCAGTGGTGAGGAAGAGACCCAGTACTTC
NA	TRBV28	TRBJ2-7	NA	CASSYPGLGGGSSYEQYF	TGTGCCAGCAGTTACCCCGGCCTGGGAGGTGGGAGCTCCTACGAGCAGTACTTC
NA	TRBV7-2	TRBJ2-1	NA	CASSPSGLTSYNEQFF	TGTGCCAGCAGCCCAAGTGGGTTGACTTCCTACAATGAGCAGTTCTTC
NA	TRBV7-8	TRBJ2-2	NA	CASSLAGQGRRTGELFF	TGTGCCAGCAGCTTAGCGGGCCAGGGAAGAAGGACCGGGGAGCTGTTTTTT
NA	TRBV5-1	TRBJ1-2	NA	CASSLADGRGYTF	TGCGCCAGCAGCTTGGCCGATGGGAGAGGCTACACCTTC
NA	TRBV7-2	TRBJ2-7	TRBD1	CASSLVTGNYEQYF	TGTGCCAGCAGCTTAGTGACAGGGAACTACGAGCAGTACTTC
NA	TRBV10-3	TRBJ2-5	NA	CAISAMEETQYF	TGTGCCATCAGTGCTATGGAGGAGACCCAGTACTTC
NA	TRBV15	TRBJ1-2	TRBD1	CATSSPRTGGYTF	TGTGCCACCAGCAGCCCCAGGACAGGGGGCTACACCTTC
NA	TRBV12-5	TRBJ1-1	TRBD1	CASGLVPIGQGNTEAFF	TGTGCTAGTGGTTTGGTACCAATAGGACAGGGGAACACTGAAGCTTTCTTT
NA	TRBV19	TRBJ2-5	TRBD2	CASSDGAGGQETQYF	TGTGCCAGTAGCGATGGAGCGGGGGGGCAAGAGACCCAGTACTTC
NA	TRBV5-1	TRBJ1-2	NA	CASSLSQGYGYTF	TGCGCCAGCAGCTTGAGTCAGGGCTACGGCTACACCTTC
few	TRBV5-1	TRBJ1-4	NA	CASRGGRRNEKLFF	TGCGCCAGCAGAGGAGGACGCCGTAATGAAAAACTGTTTTTT
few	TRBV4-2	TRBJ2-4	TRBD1	CASSQSPGQGNIQYF	TGTGCCAGCAGCCAATCCCCGGGACAGGGAAACATTCAGTACTTC
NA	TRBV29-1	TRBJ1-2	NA	CSVDRARGDVVRGYTF	TGCAGCGTTGACAGGGCGAGAGGGGATGTCGTTCGGGGCTACACCTTC
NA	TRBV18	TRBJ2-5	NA	CASSLRNSQETQYF	TGTGCCAGCTCACTGAGAAACAGCCAAGAGACCCAGTACTTC
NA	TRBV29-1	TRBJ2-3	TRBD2	CSGHSGGAGDTQYF	TGCAGCGGCCATAGCGGGGGGGCTGGAGATACGCAGTATTTT
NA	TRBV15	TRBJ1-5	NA	CATSRAYRENQPQHF	TGTGCCACCAGCAGAGCCTACCGGGAAAATCAGCCCCAGCATTTT
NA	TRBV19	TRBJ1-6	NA	CASSHVSGPSNSPLHF	TGTGCCAGTAGCCATGTGTCAGGGCCGTCGAATTCACCCCTCCACTTT
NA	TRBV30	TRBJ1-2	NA	CAWGSPRRAPRYGYTF	TGTGCCTGGGGTTCCCCGCGCAGGGCACCCAGGTATGGCTACACCTTC
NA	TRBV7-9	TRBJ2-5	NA	CASSLGQGGLQETQYF	TGTGCCAGCAGCTTAGGCCAGGGGGGCCTCCAAGAGACCCAGTACTTC